Below are 6 T cell receptor beta chains sequenced from a single sample in a study of T cell responses to AZD1222 COVID-19 vaccine. The table came from immunoSEQ multiplex PCR; TCRdb's copy has only in-frame clones and leaves some out. Altogether roughly 200,000 clones are present, 85% to 95% being singletons, with the ten largest covering roughly 0.99%. Sequenced here: peripheral blood, sampled on day 0 of MenACWY control vaccination. The receptors were gathered from an adult in good health.

The chain has TRBV28 and TRBJ1-5; 7 positions agree with TRBD1. Germline lookup yields CDR1 MDHEN and CDR2 SYDVKM. The CDR3 runs to 16 residues. V dropped 8 bases and J dropped 5; count of bases not matched to a gene: 15. The CDR3 nucleotides read TGTGCCAGCCCGCCCGGCAGGGGGGATTCCGATCAGCCCCAGCATTTT. This sequence encodes CASPPGRGDSDQPQHF. The whole variable domain, remainder taken from reference TRBV28 and TRBJ1-5, is DVKVTQSSRYLVKRTGEKVFLECVQDMDHENMFWYRQDPGLGLRLIYFSYDVKMKEKGDIPEGYSVSREKKERFSLILESASTNQTSMYLCASPPGRGDSDQPQHFGDGTRLSIL.

The V call is TRBV5-6, the J call TRBJ1-1; a possible D gene is TRBD1 (6 bases). V was cut by 3 bases and J by 8 bases, with 11 bases left in between. CDR3 size: 12 residues. Germline CDR1 is SGHDT and CDR2 is YYEEEE. The CDR3 coding sequence is TGTGCCAGCAGCTGGGGGGGCGCCGAAGCTTTCTTT. Protein: CASSWGGAEAFF.

CDR3 amino acids: CASTGLAKPYEQYF. In nucleotides, the CDR3 is TGTGCCAGTACTGGGCTAGCGAAGCCCTACGAGCAGTACTTC. The V and J genes are TRBV19 and TRBJ2-7; D may be TRBD2 (6 bases). CDR1 and CDR2 (germline): LNHDA, SQIVND (reference sequence). The germline V and J ends were trimmed by 7 bases and 2 bases, with 15 bases remaining between them. This CDR3 spans 14 amino acids.

The chain combines TRBV5-1 with TRBJ2-2, with 7 bases aligning to TRBD1. With V trimmed by 10 bases and J by 4 bases, 10 bases remained unmatched. Germline CDR1 is SGHRS and CDR2 is YFSETQ. CDR3 length: 14 residues. The CDR3 DNA is TGCGCCGGAAGACAGGGAGTGAGCACCGGGGAGCTGTTTTTT. Amino acids: CAGRQGVSTGELFF.

This clone is a singleton in its sample. The chain employs TRBV3-1 (or the pseudogene TRBV3-2) and TRBJ1-2; possibly TRBD1 for D (6 bases). CDR1 and CDR2 (germline): LGHDT, YNNKEL (reference sequence). The length of the CDR3 is 15 residues. V was shortened by 3 bases and J by 4 bases, with 15 bases between the two germline ends. The DNA for the CDR3 is TGTGCCAGCAGCCAGGGGGGCGCCGCTGGCTATGGCTACACCTTC. This encodes CASSQGGAAGYGYTF.

The V call is TRBV19, the J call TRBJ1-5; TRBD1 matches at 8 bases. Looked up from germline, CDR1 is LNHDA and CDR2 is SQIVND (reference sequence). CDR3 length: 14 amino acids. The V segment lost 5 bases and the J segment 9 bases; nucleotides outside the gene matches: 9. CDR3: CASSRGQGDRPQHF. The CDR3, as DNA: TGTGCCAGTAGTCGCGGACAGGGTGACCGGCCCCAGCATTTT.